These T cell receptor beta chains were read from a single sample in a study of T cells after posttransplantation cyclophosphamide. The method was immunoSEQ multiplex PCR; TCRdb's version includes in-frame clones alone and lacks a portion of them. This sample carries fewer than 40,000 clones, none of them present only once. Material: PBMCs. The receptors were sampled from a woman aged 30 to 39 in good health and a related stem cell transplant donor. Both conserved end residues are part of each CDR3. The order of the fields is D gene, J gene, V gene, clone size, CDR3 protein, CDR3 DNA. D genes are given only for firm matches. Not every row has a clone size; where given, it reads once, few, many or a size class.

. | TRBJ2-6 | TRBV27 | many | CASKGVRANVLTF | TGTGCCAGCAAGGGGGTTAGGGCCAACGTCCTGACTTTC
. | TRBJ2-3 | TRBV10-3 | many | CAISGGHTQYF | TGTGCCATCAGTGGGGGGCATACGCAGTATTTT
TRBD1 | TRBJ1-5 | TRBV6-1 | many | CASSETGASNQPQHF | TGTGCCAGCAGTGAAACAGGGGCTAGCAATCAGCCCCAGCATTTT
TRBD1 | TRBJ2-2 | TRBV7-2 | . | CASSPRTGESGELFF | TGTGCCAGCAGCCCCCGGACAGGGGAGTCCGGGGAGCTGTTTTTT
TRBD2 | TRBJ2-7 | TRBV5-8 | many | CASSSAAGGAYEQYF | TGTGCCAGCAGCTCCGCAGCCGGGGGGGCCTACGAGCAGTACTTC
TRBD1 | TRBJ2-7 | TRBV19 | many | CASSSTGGSYEQYF | TGTGCCAGTAGTTCCACAGGGGGTAGTTACGAGCAGTACTTC
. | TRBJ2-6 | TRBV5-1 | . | CASSAWGAGANVLTF | TGCGCCAGCAGCGCCTGGGGGGCTGGGGCCAACGTCCTGACTTTC
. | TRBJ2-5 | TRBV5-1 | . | CASSSPLALQETQYF | TGCGCCAGCAGTTCCCCGCTAGCCTTACAAGAGACCCAGTACTTC
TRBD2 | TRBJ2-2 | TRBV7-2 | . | CASSPAGGVGELFF | TGTGCCAGCAGCCCCGCGGGGGGGGTGGGGGAGCTGTTTTTT
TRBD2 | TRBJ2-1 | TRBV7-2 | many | CASSLVPRGTYNEQFF | TGTGCCAGCAGCTTAGTGCCGCGGGGGACTTACAATGAGCAGTTCTTC
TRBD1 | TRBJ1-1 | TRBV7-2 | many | CASSPGGTEAFF | TGTGCCAGCAGTCCAGGGGGAACTGAAGCTTTCTTT
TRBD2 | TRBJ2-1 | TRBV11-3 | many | CASSLAGGNEQFF | TGTGCCAGCAGCTTAGCGGGGGGCAATGAGCAGTTCTTC
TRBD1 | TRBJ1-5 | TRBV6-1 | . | CASSVDRGQPQHF | TGTGCCAGCAGTGTTGACAGGGGTCAGCCCCAGCATTTT
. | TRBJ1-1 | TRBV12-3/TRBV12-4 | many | CASSWAGGLYTEAFF | TGTGCCAGCAGTTGGGCTGGAGGGCTGTACACTGAAGCTTTCTTT
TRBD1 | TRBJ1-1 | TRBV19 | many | CASTRDRTRSEAFF | TGTGCCAGTACTAGGGACAGGACAAGGAGTGAAGCTTTCTTT
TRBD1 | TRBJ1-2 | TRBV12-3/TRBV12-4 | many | CASSSLTGLWYGYTF | TGTGCCAGCAGTTCTTTGACAGGGCTCTGGTATGGCTACACCTTC
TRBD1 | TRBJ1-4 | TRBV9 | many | CASSVEGTGYEKLFF | TGTGCCAGCAGCGTAGAAGGGACAGGGTATGAAAAACTGTTTTTT
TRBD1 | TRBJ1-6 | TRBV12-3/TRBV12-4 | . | CASSLEAGGFYNSPLHF | TGTGCCAGCAGTTTAGAGGCAGGGGGCTTCTATAATTCACCCCTCCACTTT
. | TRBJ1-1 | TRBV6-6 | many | CASSYGRQANTEAFF | TGTGCCAGCAGTTACGGGAGACAGGCGAACACTGAAGCTTTCTTT
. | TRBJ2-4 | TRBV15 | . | CATSREYQTARGVLAKNIQYF | TGTGCCACCAGCAGAGAATATCAAACCGCAAGGGGAGTTCTAGCCAAAAACATTCAGTACTTC
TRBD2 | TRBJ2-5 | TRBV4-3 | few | CASSHLSGQETQYF | TGCGCCAGCAGCCACCTTAGCGGGCAAGAGACCCAGTACTTC
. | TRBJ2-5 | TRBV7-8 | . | CASSRRVLQETQYF | TGTGCCAGCAGCCGTAGGGTTCTACAAGAGACCCAGTACTTC
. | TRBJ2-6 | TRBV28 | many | CASRRGGYSGANVLTF | TGTGCCAGCCGCCGAGGGGGTTACTCTGGGGCCAACGTCCTGACTTTC
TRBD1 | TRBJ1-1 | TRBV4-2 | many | CASSQEKGARSAFF | TGTGCCAGCAGCCAAGAAAAGGGGGCGAGGTCTGCTTTCTTT
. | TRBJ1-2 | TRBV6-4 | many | CASSDFDPRFAGYTF | TGTGCCAGCAGTGATTTCGATCCTAGGTTTGCTGGCTACACCTTC
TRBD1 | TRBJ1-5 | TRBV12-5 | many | CASAQGQGDVNQPQHF | TGTGCTAGTGCTCAGGGACAGGGTGATGTCAATCAGCCCCAGCATTTT
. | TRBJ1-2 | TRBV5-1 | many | CASSPTRTEDSYGYTF | TGCGCCAGCAGCCCAACACGGACAGAAGATAGCTATGGCTACACCTTC
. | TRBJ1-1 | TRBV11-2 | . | CASSLGYRAGTEAFF | TGTGCCAGCAGCTTAGGGTACAGGGCGGGCACTGAAGCTTTCTTT
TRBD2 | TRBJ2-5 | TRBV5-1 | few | CASSLGGNLRETQYF | TGCGCCAGCTCCCTGGGGGGGAACCTCCGAGAGACCCAGTACTTC
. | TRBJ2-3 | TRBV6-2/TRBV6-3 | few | CASSQSDLGGTDTQYF | TGTGCCAGCAGTCAATCCGACCTAGGGGGCACAGATACGCAGTATTTT
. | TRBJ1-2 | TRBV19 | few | CASSISQNYGYTF | TGTGCCAGTAGTATTTCACAGAACTATGGCTACACCTTC
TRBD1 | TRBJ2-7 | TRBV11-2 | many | CASSFRTGWTYEQYF | TGTGCCAGCAGCTTCCGGACAGGGTGGACCTACGAGCAGTACTTC
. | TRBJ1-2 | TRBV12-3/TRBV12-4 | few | CASSPWDTSYGYTF | TGTGCCAGCAGTCCATGGGACACCTCCTATGGCTACACCTTC
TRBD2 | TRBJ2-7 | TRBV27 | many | CASSGGTFYEQYF | TGTGCCAGTAGCGGGGGAACATTCTACGAGCAGTACTTC
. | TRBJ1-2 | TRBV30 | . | CAWVISQGFDGYTF | TGTGCCTGGGTTATCTCACAGGGATTCGATGGCTACACCTTC